Below are 14 T cell receptor beta chains sequenced from a single sample in a study of graft-versus-host responses after intestinal transplantation. Data came from immunoSEQ multiplex PCR; TCRdb stores just in-frame clones and leaves some out. The sample has some 12,000 clones; nearly 95% are singletons. The sample consisted of PBMCs, taken roughly 110 days after intestinal transplant. All receptors come from a human patient who received an intestinal transplant, so some T cells may come from the graft donor.

The J gene is TRBJ1-1, the V gene TRBV6-5; TRBD1 aligns across 9 bases. The CDR3 loop spans 12 amino acids. Germline V lookup: CDR1 MNHEY, CDR2 SVGAGI. Unmatched junction bases numbered 6, after V lost 4 bases and J lost 12 bases. CDR3 DNA: TGTGCCAGCAGTTCCCGGGACAGGGTTACTTTCTTT. Its translation: CASSSRDRVTFF.

This chain uses TRBV30 with TRBJ2-1, with a tentative D call TRBD1 (5 bases). In germline, CDR1 is GTSNPN, CDR2 SVGIG (reference sequence). Trimming took off 5 bases at V and 0 bases at J, with 14 bases between the two ends. This CDR3 has 15 residues. CDR3 nucleotide sequence: TGTGCCTGGGGCCAAGAAGGGGTCTCCTACAATGAGCAGTTCTTC. This translates into CAWGQEGVSYNEQFF.

The chain recombines TRBV6-5 with TRBJ1-5; TRBD1 is a possible D gene (5 bases). CDR1 and CDR2 from the germline V gene are MNHEY and SVGAGI. V lost 7 bases and J lost 5, with 12 bases in between. The CDR3 sequence is 13 residues long. The chain's CDR3 is CASNPGPYQPQHF. In DNA form, the CDR3 reads TGTGCCAGCAACCCGGGGCCGTATCAGCCCCAGCATTTT.

This clone was recorded a few times. This rearrangement joins TRBV4-2 to TRBJ2-7; the D gene is possibly TRBD2 (6 bases). Looked up from germline, CDR1 is LGHNA and CDR2 is YNFKEQ. V lost 5 bases and J 7 bases, leaving 15 bases between the germline ends. This CDR3 spans 13 amino acids. The CDR3 is CASSLEAGVEQYF. CDR3 nucleotide sequence: TGTGCCAGCAGCTTGGAAGCGGGCGTTGAGCAGTACTTC.

V and J are TRBV6-5 and TRBJ2-2; 7 bases map to TRBD1. CDR1 and CDR2 from the germline V gene are MNHEY and SVGAGI. The length of the CDR3 is 14 residues. V was clipped by 4 bases and J by 7 bases; unmatched bases: 6. CDR3 DNA sequence: TGTGCCAGCAGTTCCCCAGGGGGAAACGGGGAGCTGTTTTTT. Its protein product is CASSSPGGNGELFF.

The chain links TRBV7-3 to TRBJ2-3, with 7 bases identical to TRBD2. After removal of 4 bases from V and 5 bases from J, the junction contained 18 bases not matched to a gene. CDR3 length: 18 residues. In germline, CDR1 is SGHTA, CDR2 FQGTGA. The CDR3 region is CASSSLPAGTSFIDTQYF. The CDR3 coding sequence is TGTGCCAGCAGCTCCCTTCCAGCGGGAACCTCGTTCATAGATACGCAGTATTTT.

This clone came up once. The V and J genes are TRBV27 and TRBJ2-2, with TRBD2 as a possible D gene (6 bases). The CDR3 is made up of 14 amino acids. Germline V gene sequence: CDR1 MNHEY, CDR2 SMNVEV (reference sequence). V was shortened by 2 bases and J by 4 bases, with 8 bases between the two germline ends. The CDR3 reads CASSLAGSTGELFF. DNA for the CDR3: TGTGCCAGCAGTTTAGCGGGATCCACCGGGGAGCTGTTTTTT.

The genes are TRBV27 and TRBJ2-2; TRBD2 agrees at 7 bases. V lost 3 bases and J lost 5; bases outside the gene matches: 3. Germline loops: CDR1 MNHEY, CDR2 SMNVEV (reference sequence). CDR3 size: 14 residues. CDR3 protein: CASSLKRETGELFF. The CDR3 nucleotides read TGTGCCAGCAGTTTGAAGCGGGAAACCGGGGAGCTGTTTTTT.

CDR3 in DNA: TGTGCCAGCAGTCCGGGACAAGACTACGAGCAGTACTTC. Translating gives CASSPGQDYEQYF. The chain recombines TRBV5-6 with TRBJ2-7, with D tentatively TRBD1 (6 bases). The germline CDR1 and CDR2 sequences are SGHDT and YYEEEE. The length of the CDR3 is 13 residues. V dropped 5 bases and J dropped 3 bases, with 12 bases sitting between them.

V usage is TRBV28 and J usage is TRBJ1-1; perhaps TRBD1 as D (5 bases). This CDR3 spans 15 amino acids. Trimming removed 0 bases from V and 1 base from J, with 9 bases in between. Germline CDR1 and CDR2: MDHEN and SYDVKM. CDR3 amino acids: CASSLWGEANTEAFF. The CDR3 region has the DNA TGTGCCAGCAGTTTATGGGGGGAGGCGAACACTGAAGCTTTCTTT.

This rearrangement joins TRBV5-1 to TRBJ1-3; a weak D match, TRBD1 (6 bases). The germline V gene has CDR1 SGHRS and CDR2 YFSETQ. V was cut by 4 bases and J by 0 bases, with 14 bases left in between. The CDR3 runs 16 residues. The CDR3 nucleotides are TGCGCCAGCAGCAGATCGGGGGGCAACTCTGGAAACACCATATATTTT. This translates into CASSRSGGNSGNTIYF.

The chain uses TRBV18 and TRBJ1-1; 10 nucleotides match TRBD1. The CDR3 is made up of 14 amino acids. Germline CDR1 is KGHSH and CDR2 is LQKENI. Trimming removed 4 bases from V and 5 bases from J; junction bases left unmatched: 4. This chain's CDR3 is CASSLDRGITEAFF. For the CDR3, the DNA is TGTGCCAGCTCACTGGACAGGGGGATTACTGAAGCTTTCTTT. The variable domain in full, with the rest retrieved from reference TRBV18 and TRBJ1-1, is NAGVMQNPRHLVRRRGQEARLRCSPMKGHSHVYWYRQLPEEGLKFMVYLQKENIIDESGMPKERFSAEFPKEGPSILRIQQVVRGDSAAYFCASSLDRGITEAFFGQGTRLTVV.

J is TRBJ2-7 and V is TRBV30, with D maybe TRBD1 (6 bases). Trimming removed 5 bases from V and 3 bases from J, with 14 bases in between. This CDR3 comprises 13 residues. Germline V CDR1 and CDR2: GTSNPN, SVGIG (reference sequence). CDR3 sequence (DNA): TGTGCCTGGGCCAGGGGTATCGACTACGAGCAGTACTTC. This sequence encodes CAWARGIDYEQYF.

This chain uses TRBV4-2 with TRBJ1-5; D possibly corresponds to TRBD1 (6 bases). CDR1 LGHNA and CDR2 YNFKEQ come from the germline V gene. V was shortened by 5 bases and J by 2 bases, with 13 bases between the two germline ends. This CDR3 region has 15 residues. This CDR3 reads CASSDTGFGNQPQHF. CDR3 nucleotide sequence: TGTGCCAGCAGCGACACAGGGTTCGGCAATCAGCCCCAGCATTTT.